The 15 T cell receptor beta chains below come from one sample, sequenced in a study of blood T cell repertoires in COVID-19. Measured with immunoSEQ multiplex PCR; TCRdb has only the in-frame clones, and not every one. The sample yields 90,000 to 100,000 clones, roughly 84% seen once. The sequencing input was peripheral blood. Receptors originate from an older man with active or convalescent COVID-19.

The gene calls are TRBV5-8 and TRBJ2-5; D remains unclear. This CDR3 has 15 amino acids. V shed 1 base and J shed 2 bases, with 12 bases lying between them. Germline assignment: CDR1 SGHTS and CDR2 YDEGEE. Here the CDR3 reads CASSLLSQSQETQYF. For the CDR3, the DNA is TGTGCCAGCAGCTTGCTCTCACAGTCACAAGAGACCCAGTACTTC.

This rearrangement joins TRBV7-9 to TRBJ1-2; D perhaps matches TRBD1 (6 bases). V was clipped by 6 bases and J by 8 bases, with 19 bases between them. Germline V gene data show CDR1 as SEHNR and CDR2 as FQNEAQ (reference sequence). CDR3 length: 14 amino acids. The CDR3 nucleotides read TGTGCCAGCAGTCTAAGCTCGGGGGGCGGGGGCTACACCTTC. Translation gives CASSLSSGGGGYTF.

This rearrangement joins TRBV6-5 to TRBJ1-2; weak D call: TRBD1 (6 bases). V shed 0 bases and J shed 7 bases, with 15 bases lying between them. The CDR3 sequence is 15 residues long. The germline V gene has CDR1 MNHEY and CDR2 SVGAGI. The CDR3 protein is CASSYSRQQGSGYTF. DNA of the CDR3: TGTGCCAGCAGTTACTCGAGGCAACAGGGTTCTGGCTACACCTTC.

CDR3 sequence reads: CAWSKSGGNQPQHF. The CDR3 coding sequence is TGTGCCTGGAGCAAATCAGGGGGCAATCAGCCCCAGCATTTT. The chain recombines TRBV30 with TRBJ1-5; possibly TRBD1 for D (6 bases). The V gene's germline CDR1 is GTSNPN and CDR2 SVGIG (reference sequence). Trimming pared 3 bases from V and 2 bases from J, leaving 11 bases between. The CDR3 sequence is 14 residues long.

The chain uses TRBV7-9 and TRBJ2-2; D might be TRBD2 (6 bases). CDR1 is SEHNR, CDR2 FQNEAQ, per germline (reference sequence). There are 14 residues in the CDR3. V dropped 2 bases and J dropped 6 bases, with 10 bases sitting between them. The CDR3 DNA sequence: TGTGCCAGCAGCTTATTTCCGGGGGCCGGGGAGCTGTTTTTT. This encodes CASSLFPGAGELFF.

V usage is TRBV20-1 and J usage is TRBJ2-3; D is possibly TRBD2 (6 bases). CDR3 length: 11 residues. Trimming cost V 6 bases and J 6 bases, with 10 bases left between them. CDR1 and CDR2 from the germline V gene are DFQATT and SNEGSKA (reference sequence). In nucleotides, the CDR3 is TGCAGTGCGATGCTAGCGGATACGCAGTATTTT. Its translation: CSAMLADTQYF.

The V call is TRBV28, the J call TRBJ2-7; a weak D match, TRBD1 (6 bases). This CDR3 is built from 15 residues. V was shortened by 6 bases and J by 2 bases, with 17 bases between the two germline ends. Germline lookup yields CDR1 MDHEN and CDR2 SYDVKM. CDR3 in DNA: TGTGCCAGCAGACATCAGGGGAACCCTACCTACGAGCAGTACTTC. It codes for CASRHQGNPTYEQYF. Complete variable domain (other parts from reference TRBV28 and TRBJ2-7): DVKVTQSSRYLVKRTGEKVFLECVQDMDHENMFWYRQDPGLGLRLIYFSYDVKMKEKGDIPEGYSVSREKKERFSLILESASTNQTSMYLCASRHQGNPTYEQYFGPGTRLTVT.

The table lists this clone with a few counts. Possible read error: a much larger clone is one base away. The sample contains more than one DNA sequence encoding this CDR3. The chain joins TRBV7-3 to TRBJ2-1; D may be TRBD2 (7 bases). Germline lookup yields CDR1 SGHTA and CDR2 FQGTGA. The CDR3 runs to 15 residues. The CDR3 loop is CASSLVGGQANEQFF. Written as DNA, the CDR3 is TGCGCCAGCAGCTTAGTGGGGGGGCAAGCGAATGAGCAGTTCTTC. The complete variable domain, with remaining parts taken from reference TRBV7-3 and TRBJ2-1, reads GAGVSQTPSNKVTEKGKYVELRCDPISGHTALYWYRQSLGQGPEFLIYFQGTGAADDSGLPNDRFFAVRPEGSVSTLKIQRTERGDSAVYLCASSLVGGQANEQFFGPGTRLTVL.

This rearrangement joins TRBV9 to TRBJ1-1; 10 bases agree with TRBD1. The junction had 10 bases not matched to a gene; V was cut back by 3 bases and J by 5 bases. Germline assignment: CDR1 SGDLS and CDR2 YYNGEE. This CDR3 is 16 amino acids long. For the CDR3, the DNA is TGTGCCAGCAGCGCCCGGGGACAGGGGTTAGGGACTGAAGCTTTCTTT. This gives the protein CASSARGQGLGTEAFF.

The chain carries TRBV7-6 and TRBJ1-4; D not certain. V was pared by 8 bases and J by 5 bases, with 15 bases between. Germline assignment: CDR1 SGHVS and CDR2 FNYEAQ. The CDR3 spans 14 residues. DNA for the CDR3: TGTGCCAGCCGTTCGGGAGGGTTGAATGAAAAACTGTTTTTT. Its translation is CASRSGGLNEKLFF.

The chain has TRBV6-2 or TRBV6-3 and TRBJ1-1; weak D call: TRBD1 (6 bases). The CDR3 contains 13 residues. Per germline, CDR1 MNHEY and CDR2 SVGEGT. The V end was cut by 5 bases, the J end by 2 bases, with 9 bases between. For the CDR3, the DNA is TGTGCCAGCAGTCGCGGGGGCAACACTGAAGCTTTCTTT. Amino acid sequence: CASSRGGNTEAFF.

The V and J genes are TRBV28 and TRBJ1-4; perhaps TRBD1 as D (6 bases). The germline CDR1 and CDR2 sequences are MDHEN and SYDVKM. V lost 3 bases and J lost 8, with 16 bases in between. The CDR3 runs to 15 residues. The CDR3 DNA reads as TGTGCCAGCAGTTTTATACAGGGAGCGCGGGAAAAACTGTTTTTT. This translates into CASSFIQGAREKLFF. Based on the CDR3 plus reference TRBV28 and TRBJ1-4, the full variable domain is DVKVTQSSRYLVKRTGEKVFLECVQDMDHENMFWYRQDPGLGLRLIYFSYDVKMKEKGDIPEGYSVSREKKERFSLILESASTNQTSMYLCASSFIQGAREKLFFGSGTQLSVL.

CDR3 residues: CASSQAGGSGANVLTF. The CDR3 nucleotides are TGCGCCAGCAGCCAAGCCGGGGGCTCTGGGGCCAACGTCCTGACTTTC. The rearrangement links TRBV4-3 to TRBJ2-6, with D tentatively TRBD2 (6 bases). V was pared by 1 base and J by 0 bases, with 7 bases between. The CDR3 totals 16 residues. Germline V lookup: CDR1 LGHNA, CDR2 YSLEER.

This chain joins TRBV2 and TRBJ2-1; 7 bases are a match to TRBD1. Losses at the gene ends were 8 bases for V and 7 bases for J; bases not matched to a gene: 8. The CDR3 length is 13 residues. Looked up from germline, CDR1 is SNHLY and CDR2 is FYNNEI. The CDR3 nucleotides read TGTGCCAGCGACCCTAACAGGGGAAATGAGCAGTTCTTC. Amino acid sequence: CASDPNRGNEQFF.

V gene TRBV7-9 combines with J gene TRBJ1-1, with 7 bases identical to TRBD1. Trimming removed 5 bases from V and 2 bases from J; junction bases left unmatched: 5. There are 14 residues in the CDR3. The germline V gene has CDR1 SEHNR and CDR2 FQNEAQ (reference sequence). The CDR3 region is CASSSQGENTEAFF. The CDR3 coding sequence is TGTGCCAGCAGCAGCCAGGGGGAAAACACTGAAGCTTTCTTT.